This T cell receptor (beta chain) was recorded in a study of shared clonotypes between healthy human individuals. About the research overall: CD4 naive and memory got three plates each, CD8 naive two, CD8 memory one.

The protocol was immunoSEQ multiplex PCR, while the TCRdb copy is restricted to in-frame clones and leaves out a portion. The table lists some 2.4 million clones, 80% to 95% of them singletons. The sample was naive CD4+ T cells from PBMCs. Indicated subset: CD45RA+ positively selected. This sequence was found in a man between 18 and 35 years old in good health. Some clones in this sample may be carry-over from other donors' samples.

The CDR3 here is CASATGANQPQHF. Written as DNA, the CDR3 is TGTGCCAGCGCGACGGGTGCCAATCAGCCCCAGCATTTT. The gene calls are TRBV18 and TRBJ1-5; D call uncertain. The CDR3 contains 13 residues. Germline V gene sequence: CDR1 KGHSH, CDR2 LQKENI. V was cut by 8 bases and J by 3 bases, with 11 bases left in between. The whole variable domain, remainder taken from reference TRBV18 and TRBJ1-5, is NAGVMQNPRHLVRRRGQEARLRCSPMKGHSHVYWYRQLPEEGLKFMVYLQKENIIDESGMPKERFSAEFPKEGPSILRIQQVVRGDSAAYFCASATGANQPQHFGDGTRLSIL.